This T cell receptor (beta chain) was profiled in a study of T-cell memory formation after mild COVID-19. Germline CDR1 and CDR2: DFQATT and SNEGSKA (reference sequence). The CDR3 has 14 residues. V shed 6 bases, J shed 1 base, and the junction held 8 bases outside the gene matches. TCRdb re-called the 5' RACE reads through MiXCR, storing one row per CDR3 protein. The profile shows about 160,000 distinct CDR3 sequences, around 30% of them singletons. This clonotype occurred once. This TCR was recovered from an adult woman who had mild COVID-19 (a few samples of this study predate the infection). Cell type and time point are not known. Specimen: PBMCs or a T cell subset sorted from them (not recorded which). The V gene is TRBV20-1, the J gene TRBJ2-7, with TRBD1 matching 8 bases. CDR3 nucleotide sequence: TGCAGTGCAGACCGGGACAGGTCTTCCTACGAGCAGTACTTC. Translating it yields CSADRDRSSYEQYF.